The clone carrying this T cell receptor (beta chain) was observed many times. The antigen is undetermined. The sample comes from a study of T cell repertoires in cytomegalovirus infection. Study-wide points: HLA-C-restricted, CMV-specific TCR beta clonotypes were dominant ex vivo.

The germline V gene has CDR1 SGHVS and CDR2 FNYEAQ. This CDR3 region has 15 residues. V was cut by 0 bases and J by 6 bases, with 12 bases left in between. A single record per CDR3 protein comes from TCRdb applying MiXCR to the reads. The table includes some 440,000 distinct CDR3 sequences, roughly 30% detected once. The chain recombines TRBV7-6 with TRBJ2-1; D might be TRBD1 (7 bases). The receptor was derived from a human donor in good health (CMV status not recorded). Some clones in this sample may be carry-over from other donors' samples. Sequenced sample: PBMCs. The CDR3 DNA is TGTGCCAGCAGCTTAGCGCGGGGACAGTCCAATGAGCAGTTCTTC. Translating it yields CASSLARGQSNEQFF. Together with reference TRBV7-6 and TRBJ2-1, the CDR3 gives the full variable domain: GAGVSQSPRYKVTKRGQDVALRCDPISGHVSLYWYRQALGQGPEFLTYFNYEAQQDKSGLPNDRFSAERPEGSISTLTIQRTEQRDSAMYRCASSLARGQSNEQFFGPGTRLTVL.